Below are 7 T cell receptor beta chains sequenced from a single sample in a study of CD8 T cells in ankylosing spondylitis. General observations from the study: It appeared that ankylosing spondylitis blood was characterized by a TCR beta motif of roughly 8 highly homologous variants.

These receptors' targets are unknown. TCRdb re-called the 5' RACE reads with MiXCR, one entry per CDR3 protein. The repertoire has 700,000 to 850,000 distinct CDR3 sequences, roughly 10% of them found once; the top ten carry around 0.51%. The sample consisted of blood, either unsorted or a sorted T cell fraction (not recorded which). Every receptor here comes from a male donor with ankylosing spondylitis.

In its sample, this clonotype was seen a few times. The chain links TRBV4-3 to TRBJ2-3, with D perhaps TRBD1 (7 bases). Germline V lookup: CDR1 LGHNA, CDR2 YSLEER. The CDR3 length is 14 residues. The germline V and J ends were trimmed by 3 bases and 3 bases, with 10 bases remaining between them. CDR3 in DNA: TGCGCCAGCAGCCATTCAGGGGGGACAGATACGCAGTATTTT. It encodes CASSHSGGTDTQYF.

DNA for the CDR3: TGTGCCAGCAACCTCCGGGACCCTCGTCCGTACACCTTC. Protein product: CASNLRDPRPYTF. The chain carries TRBV6-2 or TRBV6-3 and TRBJ1-2; weak D call: TRBD1 (5 bases). Germline CDR1 is MNHEY and CDR2 is SVGEGT. V gave up 7 bases and J gave up 11 bases, with 20 bases separating them. The CDR3 contains 13 residues.

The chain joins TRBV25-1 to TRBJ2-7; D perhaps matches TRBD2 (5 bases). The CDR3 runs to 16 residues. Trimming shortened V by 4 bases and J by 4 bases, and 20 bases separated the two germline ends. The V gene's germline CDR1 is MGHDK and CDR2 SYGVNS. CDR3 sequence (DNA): TGTGCCAGCAGTGCCCAGTGGACTCGACGATCTTACGAGCAGTACTTC. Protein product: CASSAQWTRRSYEQYF.

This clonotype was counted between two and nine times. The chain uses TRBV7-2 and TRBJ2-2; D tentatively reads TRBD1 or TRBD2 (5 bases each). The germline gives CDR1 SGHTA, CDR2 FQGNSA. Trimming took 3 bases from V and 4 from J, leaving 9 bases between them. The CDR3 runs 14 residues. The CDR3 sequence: CASSFWGSTGELFF. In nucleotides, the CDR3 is TGTGCCAGCAGCTTCTGGGGGAGCACCGGGGAGCTGTTTTTT.

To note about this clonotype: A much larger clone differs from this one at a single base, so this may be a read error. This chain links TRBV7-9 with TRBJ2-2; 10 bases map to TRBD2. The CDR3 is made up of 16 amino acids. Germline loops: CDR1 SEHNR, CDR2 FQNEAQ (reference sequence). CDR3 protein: CASSLAGLADTGELVF. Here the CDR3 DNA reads TGTGCCAGCAGCTTAGCTGGACTAGCGGACACCGGGGAGCTGGTTTTT.

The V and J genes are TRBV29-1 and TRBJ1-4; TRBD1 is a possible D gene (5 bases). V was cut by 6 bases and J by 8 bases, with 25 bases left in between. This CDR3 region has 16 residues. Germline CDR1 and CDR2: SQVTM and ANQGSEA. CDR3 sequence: CSVGTGSGSYGEKLFF. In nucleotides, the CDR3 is TGCAGCGTAGGTACAGGTTCGGGGTCCTACGGGGAAAAACTGTTTTTT.

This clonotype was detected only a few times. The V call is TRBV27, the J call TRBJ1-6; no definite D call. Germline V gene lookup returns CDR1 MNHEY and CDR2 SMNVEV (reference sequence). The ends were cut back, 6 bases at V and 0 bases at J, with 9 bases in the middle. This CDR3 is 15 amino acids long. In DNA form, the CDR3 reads TGTGCCAGCAGCCTCGGTCGCTCCTATAATTCACCCCTCCACTTT. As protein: CASSLGRSYNSPLHF.